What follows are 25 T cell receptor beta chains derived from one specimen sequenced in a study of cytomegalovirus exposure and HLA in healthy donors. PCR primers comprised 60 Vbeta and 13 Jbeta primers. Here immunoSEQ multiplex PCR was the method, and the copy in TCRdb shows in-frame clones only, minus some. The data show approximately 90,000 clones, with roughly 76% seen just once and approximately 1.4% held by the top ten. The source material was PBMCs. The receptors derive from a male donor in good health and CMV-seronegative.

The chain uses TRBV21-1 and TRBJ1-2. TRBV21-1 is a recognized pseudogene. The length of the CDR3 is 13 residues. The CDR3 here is CASSKEAEYGYTF. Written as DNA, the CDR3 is TGTGCCAGCAGCAAGGAGGCAGAGTATGGCTACACCTTC.

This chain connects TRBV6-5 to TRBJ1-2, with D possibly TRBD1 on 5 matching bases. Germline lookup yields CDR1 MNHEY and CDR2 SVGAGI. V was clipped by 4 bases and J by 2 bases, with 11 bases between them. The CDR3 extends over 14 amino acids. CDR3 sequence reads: CASSSPTVNYGYTF. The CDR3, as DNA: TGTGCCAGCAGTTCCCCGACAGTGAACTATGGCTACACCTTC.

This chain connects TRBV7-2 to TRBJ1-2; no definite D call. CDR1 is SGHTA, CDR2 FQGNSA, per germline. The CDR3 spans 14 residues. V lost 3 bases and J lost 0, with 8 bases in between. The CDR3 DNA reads TGTGCCAGCAGCTTTATTACAGCTAACTATGGCTACACCTTC. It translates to CASSFITANYGYTF.

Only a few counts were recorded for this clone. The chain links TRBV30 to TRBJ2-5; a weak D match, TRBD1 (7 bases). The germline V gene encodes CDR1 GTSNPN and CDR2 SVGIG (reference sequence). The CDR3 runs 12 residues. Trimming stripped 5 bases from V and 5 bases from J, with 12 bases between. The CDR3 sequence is CAWGGTAETQYF. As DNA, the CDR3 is TGTGCCTGGGGAGGGACAGCTGAGACCCAGTACTTC.

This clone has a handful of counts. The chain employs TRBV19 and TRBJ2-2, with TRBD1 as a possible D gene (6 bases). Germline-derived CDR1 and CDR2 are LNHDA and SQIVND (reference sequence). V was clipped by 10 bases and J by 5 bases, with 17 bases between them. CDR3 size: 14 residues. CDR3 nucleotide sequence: TGTGCCACCTCTCTTAGGACAGTAACCGGGGAGCTGTTTTTT. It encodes CATSLRTVTGELFF.

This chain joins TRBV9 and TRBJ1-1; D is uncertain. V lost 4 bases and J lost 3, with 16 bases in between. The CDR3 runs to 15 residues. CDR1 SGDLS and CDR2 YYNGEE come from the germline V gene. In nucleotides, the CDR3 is TGTGCCAGCAGCAACGCGGGCAGTATGGACACTGAAGCTTTCTTT. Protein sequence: CASSNAGSMDTEAFF.

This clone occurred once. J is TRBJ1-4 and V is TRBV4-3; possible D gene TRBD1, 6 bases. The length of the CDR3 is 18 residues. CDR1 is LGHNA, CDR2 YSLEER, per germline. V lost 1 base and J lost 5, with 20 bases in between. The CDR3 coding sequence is TGCGCCAGCAGCCAAGCCTTAAGGGGGGGGAGAAAGAATGAAAAACTGTTTTTT. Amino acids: CASSQALRGGRKNEKLFF.

The DNA of the CDR3 is TGTGCCAGCAGTTTACAGGCACTCTCTGGAAACACCATATATTTT. Its translation is CASSLQALSGNTIYF. This chain joins TRBV28 and TRBJ1-3; D uncertain. This CDR3 spans 15 amino acids. Trimming took off 2 bases at V and 0 bases at J, with 8 bases between the two ends. Germline assignment: CDR1 MDHEN and CDR2 SYDVKM.

Written as DNA, the CDR3 is TGTGCCTGGAGTGCGGGTATCAACTATGGCTACACCTTC. Amino acids: CAWSAGINYGYTF. V is TRBV30 and J is TRBJ1-2; D not certain. There are 13 residues in the CDR3. Trimming left V 1 base short and J 2 bases short, with 8 bases between. Germline V gene data show CDR1 as GTSNPN and CDR2 as SVGIG (reference sequence).

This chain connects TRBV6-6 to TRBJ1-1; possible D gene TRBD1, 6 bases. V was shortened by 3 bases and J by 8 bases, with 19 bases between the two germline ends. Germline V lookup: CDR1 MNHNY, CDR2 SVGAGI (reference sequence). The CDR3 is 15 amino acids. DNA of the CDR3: TGTGCCAGCAGTTATAGAGCAGGGGCGCGTTACGAAGCTTTCTTT. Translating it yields CASSYRAGARYEAFF.

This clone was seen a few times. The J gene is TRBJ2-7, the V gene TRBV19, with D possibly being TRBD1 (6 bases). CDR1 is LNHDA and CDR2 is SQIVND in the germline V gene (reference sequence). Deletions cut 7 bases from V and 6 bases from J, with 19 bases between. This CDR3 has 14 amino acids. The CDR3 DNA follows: TGTGCCAGTACCCAGGACAGTGTCCTTGGCGAGCAGTACTTC. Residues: CASTQDSVLGEQYF. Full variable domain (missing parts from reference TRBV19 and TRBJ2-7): DGGITQSPKYLFRKEGQNVTLSCEQNLNHDAMYWYRQDPGQGLRLIYYSQIVNDFQKGDIAEGYSVSREKKESFPLTVTSAQKNPTAFYLCASTQDSVLGEQYFGPGTRLTVT.

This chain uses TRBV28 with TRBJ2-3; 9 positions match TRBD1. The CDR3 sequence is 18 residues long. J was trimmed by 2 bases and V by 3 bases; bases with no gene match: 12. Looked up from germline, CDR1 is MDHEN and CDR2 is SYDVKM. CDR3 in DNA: TGTGCCAGCAGTTTTTGGGGCTGGGGACAGGGCTCCACAGATACGCAGTATTTT. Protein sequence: CASSFWGWGQGSTDTQYF.

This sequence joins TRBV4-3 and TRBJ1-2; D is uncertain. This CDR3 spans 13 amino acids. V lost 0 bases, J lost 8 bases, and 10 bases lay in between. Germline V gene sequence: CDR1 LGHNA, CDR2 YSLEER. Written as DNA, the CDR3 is TGCGCCAGCAGCCAAGATCGAGGGTACGGCTACACCTTC. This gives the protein CASSQDRGYGYTF.

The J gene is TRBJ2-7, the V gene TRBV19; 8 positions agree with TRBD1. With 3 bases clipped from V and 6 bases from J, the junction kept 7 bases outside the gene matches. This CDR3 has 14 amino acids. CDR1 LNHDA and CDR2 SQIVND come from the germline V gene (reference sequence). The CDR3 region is CASSIGQGLGEQYF. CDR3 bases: TGTGCCAGTAGTATTGGACAGGGCTTGGGCGAGCAGTACTTC.

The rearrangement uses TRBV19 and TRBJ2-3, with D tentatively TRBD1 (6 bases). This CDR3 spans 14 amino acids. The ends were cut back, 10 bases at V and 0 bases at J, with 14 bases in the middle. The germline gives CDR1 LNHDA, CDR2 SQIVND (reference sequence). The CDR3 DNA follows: TGTGCCACTGCCCAGGGGAGCAGCACAGATACGCAGTATTTT. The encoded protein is CATAQGSSTDTQYF. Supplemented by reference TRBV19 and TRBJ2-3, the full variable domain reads DGGITQSPKYLFRKEGQNVTLSCEQNLNHDAMYWYRQDPGQGLRLIYYSQIVNDFQKGDIAEGYSVSREKKESFPLTVTSAQKNPTAFYLCATAQGSSTDTQYFGPGTRLTVL.

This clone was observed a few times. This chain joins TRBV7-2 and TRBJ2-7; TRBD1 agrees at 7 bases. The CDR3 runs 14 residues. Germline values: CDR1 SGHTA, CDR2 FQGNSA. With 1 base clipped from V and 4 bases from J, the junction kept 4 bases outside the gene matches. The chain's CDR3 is CASSLDRGFYEQYF. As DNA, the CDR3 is TGTGCCAGCAGCTTAGACAGGGGATTTTACGAGCAGTACTTC.

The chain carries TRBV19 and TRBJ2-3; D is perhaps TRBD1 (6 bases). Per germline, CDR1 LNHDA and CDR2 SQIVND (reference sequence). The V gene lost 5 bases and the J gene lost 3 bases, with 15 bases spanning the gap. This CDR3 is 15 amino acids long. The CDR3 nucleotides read TGTGCCAGTAGTCCTACAGGGATAGGGACAGATACGCAGTATTTT. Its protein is CASSPTGIGTDTQYF.

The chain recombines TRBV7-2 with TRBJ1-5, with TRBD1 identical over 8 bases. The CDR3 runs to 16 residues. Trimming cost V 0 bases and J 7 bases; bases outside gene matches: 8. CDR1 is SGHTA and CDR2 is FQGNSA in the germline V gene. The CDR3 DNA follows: TGTGCCAGCAGCTTAGCGGGGACAGGCCCGGGGCAGCCCCAGCATTTT. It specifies CASSLAGTGPGQPQHF.

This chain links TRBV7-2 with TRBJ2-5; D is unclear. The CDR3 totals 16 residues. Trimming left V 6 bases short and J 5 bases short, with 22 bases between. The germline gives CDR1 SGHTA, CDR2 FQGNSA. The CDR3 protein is CASRATADRRPETQYF. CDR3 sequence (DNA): TGTGCCAGCAGGGCAACCGCGGATAGACGCCCGGAGACCCAGTACTTC.

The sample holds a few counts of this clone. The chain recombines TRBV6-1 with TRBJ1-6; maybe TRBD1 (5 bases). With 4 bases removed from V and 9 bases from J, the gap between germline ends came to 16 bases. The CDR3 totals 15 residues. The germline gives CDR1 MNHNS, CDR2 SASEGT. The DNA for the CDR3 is TGTGCCAGCAGTGCTTGGGGGGAAAGGAGTTCACCCCTCCACTTT. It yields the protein CASSAWGERSSPLHF.

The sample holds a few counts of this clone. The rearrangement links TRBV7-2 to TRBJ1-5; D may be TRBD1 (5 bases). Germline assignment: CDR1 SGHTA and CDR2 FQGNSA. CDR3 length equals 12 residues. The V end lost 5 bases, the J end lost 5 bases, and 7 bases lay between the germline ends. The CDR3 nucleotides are TGTGCCAGCAGCGACAGCGATCAGCCCCAGCATTTT. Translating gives CASSDSDQPQHF.

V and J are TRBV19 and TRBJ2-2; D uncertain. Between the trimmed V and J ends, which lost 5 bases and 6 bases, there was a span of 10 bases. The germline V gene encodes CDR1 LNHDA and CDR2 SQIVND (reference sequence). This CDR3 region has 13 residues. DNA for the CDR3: TGTGCCAGTAGTGTAGGCGAGGCCGGGGAGCTGTTTTTT. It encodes CASSVGEAGELFF.

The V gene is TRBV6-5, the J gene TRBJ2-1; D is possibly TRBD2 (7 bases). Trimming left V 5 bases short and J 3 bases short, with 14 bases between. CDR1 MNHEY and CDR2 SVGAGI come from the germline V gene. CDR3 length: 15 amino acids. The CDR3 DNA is TGTGCCAGCAGTCTGCGGCGGGGGCTCTACAATGAGCAGTTCTTC. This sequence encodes CASSLRRGLYNEQFF.

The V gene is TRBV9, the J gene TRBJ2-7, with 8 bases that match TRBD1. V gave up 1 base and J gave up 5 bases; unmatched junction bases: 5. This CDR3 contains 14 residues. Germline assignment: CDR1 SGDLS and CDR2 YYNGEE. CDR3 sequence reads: CASSVRGTGNEQYF. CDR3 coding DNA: TGTGCCAGCAGCGTAAGGGGGACAGGTAACGAGCAGTACTTC. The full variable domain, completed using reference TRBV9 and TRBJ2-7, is DSGVTQTPKHLITATGQRVTLRCSPRSGDLSVYWYQQSLDQGLQFLIQYYNGEERAKGNILERFSAQQFPDLHSELNLSSLELGDSALYFCASSVRGTGNEQYFGPGTRLTVT.

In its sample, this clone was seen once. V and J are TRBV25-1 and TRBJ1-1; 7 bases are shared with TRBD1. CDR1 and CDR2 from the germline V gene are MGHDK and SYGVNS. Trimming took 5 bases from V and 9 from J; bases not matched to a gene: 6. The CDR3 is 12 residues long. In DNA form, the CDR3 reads TGTGCCAGCAGTAGTACAGGGGTAAAAGCTTTCTTT. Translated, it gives CASSSTGVKAFF.